One and the same sample provided the 17 T cell receptor beta chains below, sequenced in a study of CD8 T cells in Susac syndrome. With random hexamers, reverse transcription was performed on about 0.5 to 1 ug of RNA. TCRdb reprocessed the immunoSEQ multiplex PCR reads with MiXCR, giving one entry per CDR3 protein. The sample yields over 150,000 distinct CDR3 sequences, approximately 95% seen once. The material sequenced was CD4+ T cells from PBMCs. The source of these receptors is a human donor with Susac syndrome.

V gene TRBV24-1 combines with J gene TRBJ2-5; tentatively, D is TRBD2 (7 bases). The CDR3 contains 15 residues. Germline V gene data show CDR1 as KGHDR and CDR2 as SFDVKD. Between the trimmed V and J ends, which lost 7 bases and 0 bases, there was a span of 14 bases. The CDR3 region has the DNA TGTGCCACCAGCCGGGGAGGGGGGTACCAAGAGACCCAGTACTTC. It specifies CATSRGGGYQETQYF.

The J gene is TRBJ2-5, the V gene TRBV9; no clear D. CDR3 size: 13 residues. CDR1 and CDR2 from the germline V gene are SGDLS and YYNGEE. The V and J ends lost 3 bases and 4 bases respectively, with 10 bases between them. DNA of the CDR3: TGTGCCAGCAGCGCATCGCCCGTAGAGACCCAGTACTTC. Protein: CASSASPVETQYF.

The V and J genes are TRBV24-1 and TRBJ2-1, with D unresolved. From germline, CDR1 is KGHDR and CDR2 SFDVKD. Trimming shortened V by 4 bases and J by 7 bases, and 4 bases separated the two germline ends. The CDR3 totals 11 residues. CDR3 nucleotide sequence: TGTGCCACCAGTGACCGTAATGAGCAGTTCTTC. It codes for CATSDRNEQFF.

The V gene is TRBV24-1, the J gene TRBJ1-1; unclear D gene. CDR1 is KGHDR, CDR2 SFDVKD, per germline. This CDR3 region has 14 residues. Trimming took off 9 bases at V and 0 bases at J, with 13 bases between the two ends. The CDR3 nucleotides read TGTGCCACCCGGAGAGAAAGGGTGAACACTGAAGCTTTCTTT. This codes for CATRRERVNTEAFF.

The chain carries TRBV20-1 and TRBJ1-1; TRBD1 matches 9 bases. CDR3 size: 13 residues. From germline, CDR1 is DFQATT and CDR2 SNEGSKA (reference sequence). With 5 bases clipped from V and 5 bases from J, the junction kept 6 bases outside the gene matches. The CDR3 here is CSAEGQGKTEAFF. The DNA of the CDR3 is TGCAGTGCTGAAGGACAGGGGAAAACTGAAGCTTTCTTT.

This chain links TRBV27 with TRBJ2-4; D perhaps matches TRBD1 (6 bases). Germline lookup yields CDR1 MNHEY and CDR2 SMNVEV (reference sequence). Between the trimmed V and J ends, which lost 2 bases and 0 bases, there was a span of 14 bases. The CDR3 sequence is 17 residues long. Written as DNA, the CDR3 is TGTGCCAGCAGTTTAGCAGGGGCCGGTTTAGCCAAAAACATTCAGTACTTC. Protein: CASSLAGAGLAKNIQYF.

V is TRBV28 and J is TRBJ2-7; 8 positions agree with TRBD1. Germline assignment: CDR1 MDHEN and CDR2 SYDVKM. The length of the CDR3 is 15 residues. The ends lost 8 bases at V and 6 bases at J; junction bases unmatched: 15. CDR3 coding DNA: TGTGCCAGCGGCCCCGTTTCAGGGACAGGCCGCGAGCAGTACGTC. This gives the protein CASGPVSGTGREQYV.

The chain has TRBV20-1 and TRBJ2-1; D gene uncertain. Germline CDR1 DFQATT, CDR2 SNEGSKA (reference sequence). This CDR3 has 15 residues. V lost 6 bases, J lost 0 bases, and 15 bases lay in between. The CDR3 loop is CSALIGINSYNEQFF. The CDR3 nucleotides are TGCAGTGCCCTGATAGGGATTAACTCCTACAATGAGCAGTTCTTC.

This rearrangement joins TRBV28 to TRBJ2-3, with D unresolved. Between the trimmed V and J ends, which lost 7 bases and 0 bases, there was a span of 8 bases. CDR3 size: 13 residues. The V gene's germline CDR1 is MDHEN and CDR2 SYDVKM. In DNA form, the CDR3 reads TGTGCCAGCATAGCCTGGAGCACAGATACGCAGTATTTT. Its protein is CASIAWSTDTQYF.

This clonotype turned up a few times. The chain couples TRBV5-5 to TRBJ2-1; D is unresolved. Germline V CDR1 and CDR2: SGHKS, YYEKEE (reference sequence). The length of the CDR3 is 16 residues. V was trimmed by 0 bases and J by 0 bases, leaving 10 bases between them. DNA of the CDR3: TGTGCCAGCAGCTTGGGAGGAATCAGCTCCTACAATGAGCAGTTCTTC. Residues: CASSLGGISSYNEQFF.

The V gene is TRBV25-1, the J gene TRBJ1-5; D possibly corresponds to TRBD1 (5 bases). Trimming shortened V by 10 bases and J by 9 bases, and 16 bases separated the two germline ends. The CDR3 contains 12 residues. CDR1 is MGHDK and CDR2 is SYGVNS in the germline V gene. CDR3 sequence: CATRGGTRPQHF. CDR3 DNA: TGTGCCACCCGGGGGGGTACCAGGCCCCAGCATTTT.

The chain employs TRBV7-9 and TRBJ2-7; 7 bases fit TRBD2. Germline-derived CDR1 and CDR2 are SEHNR and FQNEAQ (reference sequence). This CDR3 has 16 amino acids. J was trimmed by 6 bases and V by 0 bases; bases with no gene match: 11. CDR3 amino acids: CASSLALTGGPGEQYF. The CDR3 nucleotides read TGTGCCAGCAGCTTAGCGCTAACGGGAGGACCAGGCGAGCAGTACTTC.

V is TRBV5-1 and J is TRBJ2-2, with D hard to call. CDR3 length: 15 amino acids. Germline V gene data show CDR1 as SGHRS and CDR2 as YFSETQ. V was shortened by 0 bases and J by 7 bases, with 13 bases between the two germline ends. This CDR3 reads CASSLAGPRSGELFF. CDR3 coding DNA: TGCGCCAGCAGCTTGGCTGGACCGAGAAGCGGGGAGCTGTTTTTT.

The V gene is TRBV5-1, the J gene TRBJ2-2; D is unresolved. This CDR3 comprises 14 residues. V was pared by 4 bases and J by 5 bases, with 12 bases between. CDR1 is SGHRS, CDR2 YFSETQ, per germline. DNA of the CDR3: TGCGCCAGCAGCCCCGAGGTTTGGACCGGGGAGCTGTTTTTT. This sequence encodes CASSPEVWTGELFF.

The rearrangement links TRBV28 to TRBJ2-5; D possibly uses TRBD1 or TRBD2 (5 bases each). The CDR3 is 11 amino acids. The V gene's germline CDR1 is MDHEN and CDR2 SYDVKM. The V end lost 4 bases, the J end lost 5 bases, and 5 bases lay between the germline ends. In nucleotides, the CDR3 is TGTGCCAGCAGTTGGGGGGAGACCCAGTACTTC. Translation: CASSWGETQYF.

The chain links TRBV7-9 to TRBJ1-4; D is unclear. Germline V gives CDR1 SEHNR, CDR2 FQNEAQ (reference sequence). Trimming removed 3 bases from V and 7 bases from J, with 12 bases in between. CDR3 length: 14 amino acids. The CDR3 is CASSLVARGEKLFF. In DNA form, the CDR3 reads TGTGCCAGCAGCTTGGTCGCGCGGGGTGAAAAACTGTTTTTT.

CDR3 nucleotide sequence: TGTGCCAGCAGCTCCAACCGTCAGGGAGTAGCTTTCTTT. Translation gives CASSSNRQGVAFF. This rearrangement joins TRBV7-2 to TRBJ1-1; D perhaps matches TRBD1 (5 bases). Trimming cost V 4 bases and J 10 bases, with 16 bases left between them. Per the germline V gene, CDR1 is SGHTA and CDR2 is FQGNSA. CDR3 length: 13 residues.